The 11 T cell receptor beta chains below come from one sample, sequenced in a study of tumor-infiltrating lymphocytes in primary liver carcinoma. TCR beta cDNA was reverse-transcribed from about 500 ng of total RNA. The reaction used a constant-region primer and ProtoScript II reverse transcriptase. For TCR beta, libraries were produced by three nested multiplex PCR rounds using slightly modified ARM-PCR. The first two PCR rounds used TRBV1-TRBV30 primers with a Cbeta primer, about 9 cycles each. MiXCR was run by TCRdb on the multiplex PCR reads, yielding one entry per CDR3 protein. Here the sample spans about 200,000 distinct CDR3 sequences, around four fifths being singletons. The source material, about 18-33 mg of unsorted bulk tissue, was used to co-extract RNA and DNA. Sequencing input: tumor tissue from primary liver carcinoma. The origin of the receptors is a man aged 40-49 years with primary liver carcinoma and hepatitis B virus infection.

About this clonotype itself: The conserved final phenylalanine or tryptophan is absent from the CDR3, which likely points to a read error. This chain links TRBV6-2 or TRBV6-3 with TRBJ1-5, with D perhaps TRBD1 (5 bases). This CDR3 is 17 amino acids long. CDR1 MNHEY and CDR2 SVGEGT come from the germline V gene. In DNA form, the CDR3 reads TGTGCCCGCAGCCCACCGGCCGCGGGGACCAGCAATGAGCCCCAGCATTGT. The encoded protein is CARSPPAAGTSNEPQHC.

This clonotype was observed many times. The V gene is TRBV6-1, the J gene TRBJ2-1; 9 nucleotides line up with TRBD1. The ends lost 3 bases at V and 4 bases at J; junction bases unmatched: 4. Per germline, CDR1 MNHNS and CDR2 SASEGT. This CDR3 is 15 amino acids long. The CDR3 loop reads CASSETGGMYNEQFF. In DNA form, the CDR3 reads TGTGCCAGCAGTGAGACAGGGGGTATGTACAATGAGCAGTTCTTC.

In the case of this clonotype: The junction departs from the called germline gene at one end, perhaps through a read error. The gene calls are TRBV4-1 and TRBJ2-3; D is uncertain. The CDR3 loop spans 14 amino acids. CDR1 is MGHRA, CDR2 YSYEKL, per germline. CDR3 sequence (DNA): TGCGCCAGCAGCCAAAAAGAAGGTACAGATACGCGGTATTTT. The encoded protein is CASSQKEGTDTRYF.

As concerns this clonotype: At one of its ends the junction is not consistent with the germline gene, which may arise from a read error. The chain employs TRBV6-5 and TRBJ2-2; 10 nucleotides line up with TRBD2. CDR1 is MNHEY, CDR2 SVGAGI, per germline. The CDR3 totals 14 residues. The DNA of the CDR3 is TGTGTCAGCATAGCGGGAGGAGGAACCGAGGAGCTGTTTTTT. Protein sequence: CVSIAGGGTEELFF.

With regard to this clonotype: A junction end diverges from the germline sequence, so it may reflect a read error. This sequence joins TRBV6-5 and TRBJ2-1; 7 bases line up with TRBD2. Germline V CDR1 and CDR2: MNHEY, SVGAGI. This CDR3 is built from 13 residues. This chain's CDR3 is CTSNGGGRNEQFF. The CDR3 DNA reads TGTACCAGCAATGGGGGGGGGAGGAATGAGCAGTTTTTC.

The table lists this clonotype with a few counts. This clone may be a read error of a much larger clone one base away. This chain uses TRBV6-4 with TRBJ2-3; the match to TRBD2 covers 7 bases. The CDR3 is 13 residues long. CDR1 MRHNA and CDR2 SNTAGT come from the germline V gene. CDR3 bases: TGTGCCAGCAGTGCGGGAGGCACACATACGCAGTATTTT. This gives the protein CASSAGGTHTQYF.

This clonotype was counted a few times. V and J are TRBV5-5 and TRBJ1-5, with D possibly being TRBD1 (6 bases). This CDR3 region has 15 residues. Germline loops: CDR1 SGHKS, CDR2 YYEKEE (reference sequence). V was trimmed by 2 bases and J by 10 bases, leaving 19 bases between them. The CDR3 sequence is CASSFSDIGGQPQHF. CDR3 in DNA: TGTGCCAGCAGCTTTTCTGATATAGGGGGGCAACCCCAGCATTTT.

This chain connects TRBV6-1 to TRBJ2-2, with D perhaps being TRBD1 or TRBD2 (6 bases each). Per germline, CDR1 MNHNS and CDR2 SASEGT. This CDR3 contains 15 residues. V was pared by 6 bases and J by 7 bases, with 18 bases between. CDR3: CASRSGGACIGELFF. DNA of the CDR3: TGTGCCAGCAGGTCCGGGGGCGCGTGTATCGGGGAGCTGTTTTTT.

Points on this clonotype: Germline is not matched at one junction end, which may reflect a read error. The chain recombines TRBV12-3 or TRBV12-4 with TRBJ2-1; possible D gene TRBD2, 5 bases. This CDR3 spans 11 amino acids. CDR3 region: CASSHGVSNLF. The CDR3 coding sequence is TGTGCCAGCAGTCACGGGGTTAGTAATCTCTTC.

This clonotype was counted ten times or more. The CDR3 nucleotides are TGTGCCAGCCAGCTCGGGACAGAAGGAACTGGAAACACCATATATTTT. It translates to CASQLGTEGTGNTIYF. V is TRBV12-3 or TRBV12-4 and J is TRBJ1-3; 7 bases are a match to TRBD1. The V segment lost 8 bases and the J segment 2 bases; nucleotides outside the gene matches: 12. The CDR3 has 16 residues.

The J gene is TRBJ2-1, the V gene TRBV29-1, with D possibly TRBD2 on 5 matching bases. The germline V gene encodes CDR1 SQVTM and CDR2 ANQGSEA. This CDR3 contains 14 residues. Trimming shortened V by 8 bases and J by 7 bases, and 21 bases separated the two germline ends. The DNA of the CDR3 is TGCAGCATTGTATTGACTATCGGGATAAATGAGCAGTTCTTC. This sequence encodes CSIVLTIGINEQFF.